The clone carrying this T cell receptor beta chain came up many times. The antigen remains undetermined. V gave up 5 bases and J gave up 2 bases, with 16 bases separating them. The CDR3 spans 15 residues. Germline V lookup: CDR1 DFQATT, CDR2 SNEGSKA (reference sequence). The source of the sample is a study of Graves' ophthalmopathy and Graves' hyperthyroidism. Study-wide results and limits: Blood also contained most of the expanded thyroid clonotypes above 0.001 frequency. Ophthalmopathy and stable hyperthyroidism were discriminated by a 13-signature model, with over 85% sensitivity and about 84% specificity.

RNA transcripts yielded amplified TCR beta CDR3 regions. An opening RT-PCR round employed HTBI primers and preceded a second-round multiplex PCR. TCRdb reprocessed the multiplex PCR reads via MiXCR and lists one record per CDR3 protein. The sample lists roughly 1.1 million distinct CDR3 sequences; about 36% were seen once. This clonotype was obtained from an adult man with Graves' hyperthyroidism. The chain carries TRBV20-1 and TRBJ1-5, with D unresolved. The specimen was peripheral blood or thyroid tissue (not recorded which). CDR3 sequence reads: CSAQHRLTGNQPQHF. In DNA form, the CDR3 reads TGCAGTGCTCAACACCGCCTCACAGGCAATCAGCCCCAGCATTTT.